The 9 T cell receptor beta chains in this list originate from one sample, sequenced in a study of CD8+ T cells in alopecia areata (dated by TCRdb to between 2017 and 2018). Receptor amplification or capture employed the immunoSEQ multiplex PCR assay. RNA was extracted from all samples and reverse transcribed into cDNA as template for TCR sequencing. Here the immuneACCESS table is served through TCRdb, limited to in-frame sequences with V and J called. Missing clones are a known gap in these copies; in checked studies unresolved V genes cover under half, and the rest lacks a known reason. The sample has some 190,000 clones on record, roughly 60% of them singletons. 0.95% to 1.1% of the sample lies in the top ten. Sample time point, as interpreted from the label and publication: around 26 weeks on oral tofacitinib. The label giving this sample's treatment or condition can be read as: oral pan-JAK inhibitor, 5-10 mg twice daily.

The starting material was CD4+ T cells sorted from blood, obtained at week 24, from a patient treated with tofacitinib. The source of these receptors is a human donor with alopecia areata.

This chain uses TRBV6-1 with TRBJ2-7; weak D call: TRBD1 (6 bases). Germline-derived CDR1 and CDR2 are MNHNS and SASEGT. Trimming removed 5 bases from V and 2 bases from J, with 13 bases in between. The CDR3 has 14 residues. CDR3 sequence reads: CASSTRDTTYEQYF. The CDR3 nucleotides read TGTGCCAGCAGTACCCGGGACACAACCTACGAGCAGTACTTC.

The rearrangement joins TRBV7-2 to TRBJ1-1; D gene ambiguous. Deletions cut 6 bases from V and 1 base from J, with 12 bases between. In germline, CDR1 is SGHTA, CDR2 FQGNSA. The CDR3 loop spans 14 amino acids. CDR3 residues: CASSFKSQNTEAFF. CDR3 DNA: TGTGCCAGCAGTTTCAAATCACAGAACACTGAAGCTTTCTTT.

This clone was detected a few times. The chain recombines TRBV29-1 with TRBJ2-2, with 11 bases aligning to TRBD2. V shed 8 bases, J shed 6 bases, and the junction held 11 bases outside the gene matches. The CDR3 is 15 amino acids. Germline lookup yields CDR1 SQVTM and CDR2 ANQGSEA. CDR3 in DNA: TGCAGCTTGGGACGACTAGCGGGGAGGGCCGGGGAGCTGTTTTTT. This translates into CSLGRLAGRAGELFF.

The chain joins TRBV25-1 to TRBJ1-6, with 7 bases that match TRBD1. Trimming removed 8 bases from V and 8 bases from J; junction bases left unmatched: 6. This CDR3 spans 13 amino acids. Germline lookup yields CDR1 MGHDK and CDR2 SYGVNS. The CDR3 DNA reads TGTGCCAGCGCCGACAGGGCGGATTCACCCCTCCACTTT. It specifies CASADRADSPLHF.

This clone was seen a handful of times. The V and J genes are TRBV7-2 and TRBJ2-7, with D uncertain. The germline V and J ends were trimmed by 1 base and 7 bases, with 8 bases remaining between them. The CDR3 consists of 12 residues. In germline, CDR1 is SGHTA, CDR2 FQGNSA. The CDR3 sequence is CASSLEFREQYF. The CDR3 nucleotides read TGTGCCAGCAGCTTAGAGTTCAGGGAGCAGTACTTC.

In its sample, this clone was seen a few times. This chain connects TRBV4-3 to TRBJ1-3; TRBD1 is a possible D gene (5 bases). The CDR3 runs to 18 residues. V lost 0 bases and J 0 bases, leaving 15 bases between the germline ends. Germline loops: CDR1 LGHNA, CDR2 YSLEER. The CDR3 coding sequence is TGCGCCAGCAGCCAAGATCGGGAAAGGGGCAGCTCTGGAAACACCATATATTTT. This translates into CASSQDRERGSSGNTIYF.

The chain is built from TRBV9 and TRBJ2-7; 7 nucleotides agree with TRBD2. This CDR3 has 14 amino acids. V shed 4 bases and J 4 bases; nucleotides not matched to a gene: 8. CDR1 is SGDLS, CDR2 YYNGEE, per germline. The CDR3 region has the DNA TGTGCCAGCAGCCCCCGTGGGGGGGGTTACGAGCAGTACTTC. This gives the protein CASSPRGGGYEQYF.

V is TRBV29-1 and J is TRBJ2-1; 8 nucleotides match TRBD2. Germline assignment: CDR1 SQVTM and CDR2 ANQGSEA. The CDR3 runs to 13 residues. The trim removed 5 bases at V and 6 bases at J, leaving 6 bases unmatched. The CDR3 coding sequence is TGCAGCGTTCTGGTAGCGGGATTCAATGAGCAGTTCTTC. As protein: CSVLVAGFNEQFF.

This clone turned up a few times. The chain joins TRBV29-1 to TRBJ1-1; 10 bases map to TRBD1. The germline V gene encodes CDR1 SQVTM and CDR2 ANQGSEA. Losses at the gene ends were 8 bases for V and 7 bases for J; bases not matched to a gene: 7. The CDR3 is 12 amino acids. DNA for the CDR3: TGCAGCCTCCTGACAGGGGGCAATGAAGCTTTCTTT. It encodes CSLLTGGNEAFF.